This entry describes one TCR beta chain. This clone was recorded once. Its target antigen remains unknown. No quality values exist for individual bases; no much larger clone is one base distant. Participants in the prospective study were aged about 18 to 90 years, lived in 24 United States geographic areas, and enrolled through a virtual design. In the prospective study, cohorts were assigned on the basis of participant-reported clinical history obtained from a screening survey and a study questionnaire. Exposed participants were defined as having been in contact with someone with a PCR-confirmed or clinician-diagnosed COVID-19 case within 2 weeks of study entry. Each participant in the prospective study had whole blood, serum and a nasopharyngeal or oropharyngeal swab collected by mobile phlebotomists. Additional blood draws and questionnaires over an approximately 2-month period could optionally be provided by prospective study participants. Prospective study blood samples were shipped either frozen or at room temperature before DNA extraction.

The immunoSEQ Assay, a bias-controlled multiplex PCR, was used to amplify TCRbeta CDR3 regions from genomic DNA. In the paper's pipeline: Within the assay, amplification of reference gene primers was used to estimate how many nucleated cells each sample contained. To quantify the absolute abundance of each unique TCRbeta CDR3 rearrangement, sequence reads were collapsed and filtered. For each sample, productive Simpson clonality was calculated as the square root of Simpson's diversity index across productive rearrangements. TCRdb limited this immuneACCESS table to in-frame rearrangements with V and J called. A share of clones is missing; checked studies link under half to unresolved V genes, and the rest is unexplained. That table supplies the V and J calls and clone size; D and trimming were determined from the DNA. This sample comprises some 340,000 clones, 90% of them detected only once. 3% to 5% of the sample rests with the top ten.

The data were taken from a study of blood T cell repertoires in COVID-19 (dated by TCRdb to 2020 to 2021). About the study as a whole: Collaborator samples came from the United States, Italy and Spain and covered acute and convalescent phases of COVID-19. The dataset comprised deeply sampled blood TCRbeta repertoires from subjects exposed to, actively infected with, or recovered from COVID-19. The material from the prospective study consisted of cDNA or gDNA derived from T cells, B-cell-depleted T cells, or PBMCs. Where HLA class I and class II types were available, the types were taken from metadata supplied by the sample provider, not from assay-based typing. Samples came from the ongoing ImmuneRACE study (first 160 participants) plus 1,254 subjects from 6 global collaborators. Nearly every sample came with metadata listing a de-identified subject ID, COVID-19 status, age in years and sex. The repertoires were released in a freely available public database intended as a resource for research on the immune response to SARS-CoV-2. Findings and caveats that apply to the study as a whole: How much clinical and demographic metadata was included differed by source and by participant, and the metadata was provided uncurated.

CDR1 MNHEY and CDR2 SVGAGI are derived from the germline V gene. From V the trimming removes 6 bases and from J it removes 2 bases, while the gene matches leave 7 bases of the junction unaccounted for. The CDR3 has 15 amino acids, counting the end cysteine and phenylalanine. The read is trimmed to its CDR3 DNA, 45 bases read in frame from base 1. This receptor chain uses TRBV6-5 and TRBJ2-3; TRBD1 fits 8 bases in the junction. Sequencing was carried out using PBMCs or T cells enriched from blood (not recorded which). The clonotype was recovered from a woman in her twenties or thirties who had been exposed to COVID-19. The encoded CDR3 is CASRTGVFNTDTQYF. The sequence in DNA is TGTGCCAGCAGGACAGGGGTTTTTAACACAGATACGCAGTATTTT.